One and the same sample provided the 29 T cell receptor beta chains below, sequenced in a study of regulatory T cells in long-lasting Graves disease. As for time point: newly diagnosed GD, antithyroid drugs for less than 3 months. From PBMCs, RNA was extracted and then used to make the TCR library. Building of the TCR beta libraries involved iRepertoire HTBI primers and Arm-PCR of CDR3 regions. TCRdb fed the multiplex PCR reads into MiXCR, producing one record per CDR3 protein. In the table there are 400,000 to 650,000 distinct CDR3 sequences, roughly a sixth of which are singletons. The data also belong to a second study, concerning T cells in Graves' hyperthyroidism and ophthalmopathy.

This specimen consisted of peripheral blood mononuclear cells (PBMCs), obtained at new diagnosis, from a patient treated with antithyroid drugs. These receptors came from a woman aged 40-65 years with Graves disease.

This sequence joins TRBV6-1 and TRBJ1-2, with 7 nucleotides matching TRBD1. V lost 6 bases and J lost 6; bases outside the gene matches: 7. Germline assignment: CDR1 MNHNS and CDR2 SASEGT. The CDR3 sequence is 13 residues long. The CDR3 reads CASSRTGEDGYTF. CDR3 nucleotides: TGTGCCAGCAGCCGTACAGGGGAGGATGGCTACACCTTC.

About this clonotype itself: The conserved phenylalanine or tryptophan normally closing the CDR3 is absent here, so this likely arose from a read error. The chain recombines TRBV3-1 with TRBJ2-7; weak D call: TRBD2 (5 bases). This CDR3 contains 14 residues. Per the germline V gene, CDR1 is LGHDT and CDR2 is YNNKEL (reference sequence). The V end was cut by 1 base, the J end by 4 bases, with 11 bases between. CDR3 in DNA: TGTGCCAGCAGCCAAGTAGGAGGCGGTTACGAGCAGTACCTC. Protein product: CASSQVGGGYEQYL.

This clonotype was seen ten or more times. The chain uses TRBV12-3 or TRBV12-4 and TRBJ2-7, with D tentatively TRBD2 (7 bases). With 2 bases removed from V and 6 bases from J, the gap between germline ends came to 14 bases. The CDR3 covers 14 residues. CDR3 nucleotide sequence: TGTGCCAGCAGTTTAAGCAGGGGACTAAGCGAGCAGTACTTC. Encoded protein: CASSLSRGLSEQYF.

Only a few counts were recorded for this clonotype. Given the absence of the conserved phenylalanine or tryptophan at the CDR3 end, a read error is likely. This chain connects TRBV11-2 to TRBJ1-1; no definite D call. Germline assignment: CDR1 SGHAT and CDR2 FQNNGV. The length of the CDR3 is 13 residues. Trimming took off 0 bases at V and 0 bases at J, with 2 bases between the two ends. CDR3 nucleotides: TGTGCCAGCAGCTTAGAAATGAACACTGAAGCTTTCGTT. This gives the protein CASSLEMNTEAFV.

This clonotype occurred many times. This chain uses TRBV6-1 with TRBJ1-1; unclear D gene. CDR1 MNHNS and CDR2 SASEGT come from the germline V gene. With 7 bases removed from V and 2 bases from J, the gap between germline ends came to 11 bases. The CDR3 spans 13 residues. The CDR3, as DNA: TGTGCCAGCACCTTAACAGAAAACACTGAAGCTTTCTTT. This codes for CASTLTENTEAFF.

This clonotype was counted between two and nine times. Here the CDR3 DNA reads TGTGCCAGCAGTCGCGGGACTTGGGGTTTAGCCAAAAACATTCAGTACTTC. Its protein is CASSRGTWGLAKNIQYF. The chain uses TRBV28 and TRBJ2-4, with D possibly TRBD2 on 6 matching bases. Trimming took 5 bases from V and 0 from J, leaving 17 bases between them. CDR1 and CDR2 from the germline V gene are MDHEN and SYDVKM. The CDR3 consists of 17 residues.

This clonotype has at least ten counts. The chain joins TRBV6-1 to TRBJ1-6; D is perhaps TRBD1 (5 bases). The germline V gene has CDR1 MNHNS and CDR2 SASEGT. This CDR3 has 17 residues. V dropped 6 bases and J dropped 6 bases, with 21 bases sitting between them. In DNA, the CDR3 is TGTGCCAGCAGCCGTACACGCGGTTGGGGGACTAATTCACCCCTCCACTTT. Residues: CASSRTRGWGTNSPLHF.

Concerning this clonotype itself: A read error may explain this, as a much larger clone is one base away. This chain links TRBV2 with TRBJ2-7; perhaps TRBD2 as D (6 bases). Between the trimmed V and J ends, which lost 5 bases and 2 bases, there was a span of 25 bases. Germline V gene lookup returns CDR1 SNHLY and CDR2 FYNNEI. The CDR3 is 18 amino acids. The CDR3 here is CASSLALGSRDSTYEQYF. The CDR3 bases are TGTGCCAGCAGTTTAGCGCTAGGTAGCAGGGACTCGACCTACGAGCAGTACTTC.

This clonotype was seen ten or more times. The V and J genes are TRBV6-1 and TRBJ1-4; D is uncertain. Trimming shortened V by 7 bases and J by 6 bases, and 15 bases separated the two germline ends. The CDR3 loop spans 14 amino acids. From germline, CDR1 is MNHNS and CDR2 SASEGT. CDR3 coding DNA: TGTGCCAGCAAGTCACTTCGGGTCTATGAAAAACTGTTTTTT. It codes for CASKSLRVYEKLFF.

This clonotype was counted ten times or more. The rearrangement links TRBV11-2 to TRBJ2-3; a possible D gene is TRBD1 (5 bases). The V gene's germline CDR1 is SGHAT and CDR2 FQNNGV. V lost 1 base to trimming and J lost 5 bases, with 13 bases between them. The CDR3 sequence is 15 residues long. The CDR3: CASSLAAGHQDTQYF. The CDR3 DNA is TGTGCCAGCAGCTTAGCGGCAGGGCATCAAGATACGCAGTATTTT.

The sample holds a few counts of this clonotype. The rearrangement uses TRBV6-2 or TRBV6-3 and TRBJ2-1; D not resolved. With 0 bases removed from V and 8 bases from J, the gap between germline ends came to 11 bases. Looked up from germline, CDR1 is MNHEY and CDR2 is SVGEGT. This CDR3 has 14 residues. The CDR3 spells CASSYSIGEHEQFF. DNA of the CDR3: TGTGCCAGCAGTTACTCGATTGGCGAGCATGAGCAGTTCTTC.

This clonotype turned up a few times. The rearrangement links TRBV3-1 to TRBJ1-2; D ambiguous. Germline V gene data show CDR1 as LGHDT and CDR2 as YNNKEL (reference sequence). CDR3 length: 17 amino acids. V lost 0 bases, J lost 2 bases, and 16 bases lay in between. The CDR3: CASSQEYLISKNYGYTF. The CDR3 DNA reads as TGTGCCAGCAGCCAAGAGTACTTGATTTCCAAAAACTATGGCTACACCTTC.

This clonotype occurred a few times. The rearrangement joins TRBV19 to TRBJ2-7; D is perhaps TRBD1 (6 bases). Trimming shortened V by 3 bases and J by 0 bases, and 9 bases separated the two germline ends. CDR1 and CDR2 from the germline V gene are LNHDA and SQIVND (reference sequence). This CDR3 has 14 residues. CDR3 in amino acids: CASSIADSSYEQYF. CDR3 in DNA: TGTGCCAGTAGTATTGCGGACAGCTCCTACGAGCAGTACTTC.

The table lists this clonotype with many counts. V gene TRBV18 combines with J gene TRBJ1-1; a possible D gene is TRBD1 (5 bases). This CDR3 is built from 15 residues. Germline V gene lookup returns CDR1 KGHSH and CDR2 LQKENI. V was pared by 0 bases and J by 4 bases, with 12 bases between. The CDR3 DNA sequence: TGTGCCAGCTCACCACCGGGGGTACACCCCACTGAAGCTTTCTTT. Its protein product is CASSPPGVHPTEAFF.

This clonotype was counted ten times or more. The chain uses TRBV7-2 and TRBJ1-1; D is uncertain. With 5 bases removed from V and 3 bases from J, the gap between germline ends came to 13 bases. CDR1 and CDR2 (germline): SGHTA, FQGNSA. This CDR3 region has 14 residues. The CDR3 region has the DNA TGTGCCAGCAGCCAACAGTTGGTAGACACTGAAGCTTTCTTT. This encodes CASSQQLVDTEAFF.

This clonotype was counted a few times. A read error may be the cause here, since a much bigger clone is one base away. V usage is TRBV7-2 and J usage is TRBJ2-7; TRBD2 matches 8 bases. Germline-derived CDR1 and CDR2 are SGHTA and FQGNSA. V lost 5 bases, J lost 6 bases, and 9 bases stayed unmatched. The CDR3 has 14 residues. The CDR3 protein is CASSPGGGWSEQYF. The CDR3 coding sequence is TGTGCCAGCAGCCCCGGGGGGGGGTGGTCCGAGCAGTACTTC.

The gene calls are TRBV18 and TRBJ2-5; TRBD2 matches 9 bases. CDR1 and CDR2 (germline): KGHSH, LQKENI. The CDR3 is 15 residues long. Trimming cost V 1 base and J 3 bases; bases outside gene matches: 3. The CDR3 DNA reads as TGTGCCAGCTCACCACTTAGCGGGGGAAAAGAGACCCAGTACTTC. Amino acids: CASSPLSGGKETQYF.

A note on this clonotype: A read error may produce the germline difference seen at one junction end. The chain uses TRBV28 and TRBJ2-2; D is perhaps TRBD1 or TRBD2 (5 bases each). The CDR3 runs to 13 residues. The germline CDR1 and CDR2 sequences are MDHEN and SYDVKM. The DNA for the CDR3 is TGTGCCAGCAGGGGGCCCAACACCGGGGAGCCGTTTTTT. Its translation is CASRGPNTGEPFF. The whole variable domain, remainder taken from reference TRBV28 and TRBJ2-2, is DVKVTQSSRYLVKRTGEKVFLECVQDMDHENMFWYRQDPGLGLRLIYFSYDVKMKEKGDIPEGYSVSREKKERFSLILESASTNQTSMYLCASRGPNTGEPFFGEGSRLTVL.

This chain uses TRBV28 with TRBJ2-2; D call uncertain. In germline, CDR1 is MDHEN, CDR2 SYDVKM. This CDR3 has 14 amino acids. Deletions cut 3 bases from V and 2 bases from J, with 7 bases between. CDR3 sequence (DNA): TGTGCCAGCAGTTTTATCGGAAACACCGGGGAGCTGTTTTTT. This translates into CASSFIGNTGELFF.

This clonotype was detected many times. The V gene is TRBV5-6, the J gene TRBJ1-1, with unresolved D. The CDR3 totals 13 residues. Per the germline V gene, CDR1 is SGHDT and CDR2 is YYEEEE. The V end lost 3 bases, the J end lost 5 bases, and 11 bases lay between the germline ends. In DNA, the CDR3 is TGTGCCAGCAGCTGGAGGTCAGGAACTGAAGCTTTCTTT. Translating it yields CASSWRSGTEAFF.

V is TRBV18 and J is TRBJ2-2, with 7 bases identical to TRBD1. The CDR3 is 18 amino acids. The ends lost 6 bases at V and 0 bases at J; junction bases unmatched: 13. Per germline, CDR1 KGHSH and CDR2 LQKENI. The CDR3 sequence is CASSQGTALTSNTGELFF. As DNA, the CDR3 is TGTGCCAGCTCTCAGGGGACAGCGCTAACCTCGAACACCGGGGAGCTGTTTTTT.

This clonotype was seen repeatedly, ten times or more. The CDR3 here is CASSLLGTGHGYTF. The DNA of the CDR3 is TGTGCCAGCAGTTTACTCGGGACAGGTCATGGCTACACCTTC. The chain uses TRBV27 and TRBJ1-2; the match to TRBD1 covers 8 bases. The CDR3 has 14 residues. Germline assignment: CDR1 MNHEY and CDR2 SMNVEV (reference sequence). V was clipped by 2 bases and J by 6 bases; unmatched bases: 5.

This clonotype has a count of ten or more. The gene calls are TRBV7-8 and TRBJ2-5; D uncertain. Germline-derived CDR1 and CDR2 are SGHVS and FQNEAQ. V lost 1 base to trimming and J lost 7 bases, with 16 bases between them. This CDR3 comprises 15 residues. The CDR3 DNA reads as TGTGCCAGCAGCTTAGGATCCTCGACAAGTGGGACCCAGTACTTC. This gives the protein CASSLGSSTSGTQYF.

At least ten counts were recorded for this clonotype. This chain links TRBV5-1 with TRBJ2-1, with no clear D. Germline V lookup: CDR1 SGHRS, CDR2 YFSETQ. The CDR3 contains 14 residues. Trimming pared 4 bases from V and 6 bases from J, leaving 14 bases between. The CDR3 DNA is TGCGCCAGCAGCCAGGACGTCGCGATCAATGAGCAGTTCTTC. Its protein is CASSQDVAINEQFF.

The chain couples TRBV6-9 to TRBJ2-1; 14 positions match TRBD2. The CDR3 sequence is 14 residues long. Germline V gene sequence: CDR1 MNHGY, CDR2 SVAAGI. After removal of 4 bases from V and 10 bases from J, the junction contained 3 bases not matched to a gene. CDR3 protein: CASSWGTSGGEQFF. In nucleotides, the CDR3 is TGTGCCAGCAGTTGGGGGACTAGCGGGGGAGAGCAGTTCTTC.

This clonotype was seen many times. The chain carries TRBV2 and TRBJ2-1, with D perhaps matching TRBD2 (5 bases). The V gene lost 7 bases and the J gene lost 3 bases, with 16 bases spanning the gap. The CDR3 loop spans 15 amino acids. Per the germline V gene, CDR1 is SNHLY and CDR2 is FYNNEI. The CDR3: CASTLLVTIYNEQFF. DNA of the CDR3: TGTGCCAGCACCTTACTAGTGACGATCTACAATGAGCAGTTCTTC.

The CDR3 DNA follows: TGTGCCAGCTCACCTGGGAGGGGGTCGGAAACGTACTTC. This translates into CASSPGRGSETYF. The V and J genes are TRBV18 and TRBJ2-7; a possible D gene is TRBD2 (7 bases). Germline V gene data show CDR1 as KGHSH and CDR2 as LQKENI. The V gene lost 3 bases and the J gene lost 12 bases, with 18 bases spanning the gap. This CDR3 is 13 amino acids long.

This clonotype was seen more than once but under ten times. A much larger clone sits a single nucleotide away, making a read error possible. The chain combines TRBV2 with TRBJ2-7; D may correspond to TRBD1 or TRBD2 (5 bases each). This CDR3 is built from 14 residues. Deletions cut 5 bases from V and 4 bases from J, with 15 bases between. Germline V lookup: CDR1 SNHLY, CDR2 FYNNEI. CDR3 nucleotide sequence: TGTGCCAGCAGTACGGGACGGGGCCCATACGAGCAGTACTTC. Protein: CASSTGRGPYEQYF.

This clonotype showed up just a few times. The chain links TRBV7-9 to TRBJ1-5; D is uncertain. The V end lost 3 bases, the J end lost 7 bases, and 13 bases lay between the germline ends. This CDR3 comprises 14 residues. Germline-derived CDR1 and CDR2 are SEHNR and FQNEAQ (reference sequence). CDR3 loop: CASSFAVPEQPQHF. The DNA of the CDR3 is TGTGCCAGCAGCTTCGCGGTCCCGGAGCAGCCCCAGCATTTT.